The 15 T cell receptor beta chains below all came from one sample that was sequenced in a study of blood T cell repertoires in COVID-19. The protocol was immunoSEQ multiplex PCR, while the TCRdb copy is restricted to in-frame clones and leaves out a portion. The profile shows tens of thousands of clones, approximately 82% of them singletons. What was sequenced was peripheral blood. These TCRs come from an elderly woman with acute or convalescent COVID-19.

This chain connects TRBV3-1 (or the pseudogene TRBV3-2) to TRBJ1-2; 8 nucleotides align to TRBD1. CDR3 length: 13 residues. Germline V lookup: CDR1 LGHDT, CDR2 YNNKEL (reference sequence). V dropped 6 bases and J dropped 8; count of bases not matched to a gene: 8. CDR3 in amino acids: CASRAQGAVGYTF. CDR3 DNA: TGTGCCAGCAGGGCCCAGGGGGCGGTCGGCTACACCTTC.

The V and J genes are TRBV5-4 and TRBJ2-1; TRBD1 might be the D (6 bases). V was clipped by 5 bases and J by 0 bases, with 12 bases between them. The CDR3 is made up of 15 amino acids. The germline gives CDR1 SGHNT, CDR2 YYREEE (reference sequence). The CDR3 region has the DNA TGTGCCAGCAGACAGGGCCAGAGCTCCTACAATGAGCAGTTCTTC. Translated, it gives CASRQGQSSYNEQFF.

V and J are TRBV3-1 (or the pseudogene TRBV3-2) and TRBJ2-6, with a weak D call TRBD2 (6 bases). The CDR3 extends over 15 amino acids. V was shortened by 6 bases and J by 2 bases, with 11 bases between the two germline ends. The V gene's germline CDR1 is LGHDT and CDR2 YNNKEL (reference sequence). CDR3 amino acids: CASRLSGAGANVLTF. The DNA for the CDR3 is TGTGCCAGCAGGCTCTCGGGGGCTGGGGCCAACGTCCTGACTTTC.

The rearrangement joins TRBV6-6 to TRBJ2-2, with no clear D. Trimming left V 1 base short and J 4 bases short, with 4 bases between. Germline V lookup: CDR1 MNHNY, CDR2 SVGAGI (reference sequence). The CDR3 spans 13 residues. CDR3 sequence: CASSYYSTGELFF. CDR3 DNA sequence: TGTGCCAGCAGTTACTACAGCACCGGGGAGCTGTTTTTT.

CDR3 amino acids: CASSNRVVNTEAFF. The CDR3 DNA reads TGTGCCAGCAGTAACAGGGTGGTGAACACTGAAGCTTTCTTT. This rearrangement joins TRBV6-6 to TRBJ1-1; TRBD1 is a possible D gene (6 bases). Germline CDR1 MNHNY, CDR2 SVGAGI (reference sequence). This CDR3 has 14 amino acids. Trimming cost V 5 bases and J 0 bases, with 10 bases left between them.

The chain employs TRBV19 and TRBJ2-7; D is perhaps TRBD1 (5 bases). The CDR3 is made up of 15 amino acids. The germline V gene encodes CDR1 LNHDA and CDR2 SQIVND (reference sequence). V was pared by 3 bases and J by 1 base, with 13 bases between. DNA for the CDR3: TGTGCCAGTAGTATCCAGACAGTGCCTTCCTACGAGCAGTACTTC. It yields the protein CASSIQTVPSYEQYF.

The J gene is TRBJ2-1, the V gene TRBV6-5; possible D gene TRBD1, 6 bases. Germline CDR1 reads MNHEY; CDR2 reads SVGAGI. CDR3 length: 13 amino acids. Trimming took 4 bases from V and 9 from J, leaving 13 bases between them. The CDR3 DNA sequence: TGTGCCAGCAGTTTCCCCGGGACACTTGAGCAGTTCTTC. It is translated as CASSFPGTLEQFF.

The chain carries TRBV19 and TRBJ1-1; no clear D. This CDR3 contains 13 residues. V lost 8 bases, J lost 7 bases, and 17 bases lay in between. Per germline, CDR1 LNHDA and CDR2 SQIVND (reference sequence). As DNA, the CDR3 is TGTGCCAGTTCCCGGGCGGGGAAAGATGAAGCTTTCTTT. Translated: CASSRAGKDEAFF.

The V call is TRBV6-5, the J call TRBJ1-6, with D hard to call. The CDR3 runs to 14 residues. CDR1 and CDR2 from the germline V gene are MNHEY and SVGAGI. V was trimmed by 2 bases and J by 11 bases, leaving 13 bases between them. This chain's CDR3 is CASSYPEGETPLHF. For the CDR3, the DNA is TGTGCCAGCAGTTACCCCGAGGGAGAAACACCCCTCCACTTT.

This clone was counted a few times. The chain is built from TRBV19 and TRBJ1-5; the D is unclear. This CDR3 has 15 amino acids. V was cut by 5 bases and J by 6 bases, with 17 bases left in between. CDR1 LNHDA and CDR2 SQIVND come from the germline V gene (reference sequence). The CDR3 region has the DNA TGTGCCAGTAGTGACCAAGCCACCGGCGGTCAGCCCCAGCATTTT. Amino acids: CASSDQATGGQPQHF.

The chain employs TRBV6-5 and TRBJ1-2, with D possibly TRBD1 on 6 matching bases. This CDR3 region has 14 residues. From germline, CDR1 is MNHEY and CDR2 SVGAGI. The ends were cut back, 8 bases at V and 4 bases at J, with 17 bases in the middle. The CDR3 DNA reads as TGTGCCAGCGGGGATTCAGGGGAACCCTATGGCTACACCTTC. This codes for CASGDSGEPYGYTF.

This clone was picked up a small number of times. The CDR3 region has the DNA TGTGCCAGTAGTACCCTCGGTATCCAGCATTTT. Its protein product is CASSTLGIQHF. The V and J genes are TRBV19 and TRBJ1-5, with D unresolved. Trimming took off 4 bases at V and 12 bases at J, with 10 bases between the two ends. The germline V gene encodes CDR1 LNHDA and CDR2 SQIVND (reference sequence). The CDR3 spans 11 residues. Supplemented by reference TRBV19 and TRBJ1-5, the full variable domain reads DGGITQSPKYLFRKEGQNVTLSCEQNLNHDAMYWYRQDPGQGLRLIYYSQIVNDFQKGDIAEGYSVSREKKESFPLTVTSAQKNPTAFYLCASSTLGIQHFGDGTRLSIL.

The chain employs TRBV28 and TRBJ2-7; TRBD2 matches at 8 bases. The V gene's germline CDR1 is MDHEN and CDR2 SYDVKM. The CDR3 consists of 12 residues. Trimming removed 11 bases from V and 0 bases from J; junction bases left unmatched: 3. In DNA, the CDR3 is TGTGCCTCTAGCGGGTTCTCCTACGAGCAGTACTTC. Its protein is CASSGFSYEQYF.

The rearrangement joins TRBV21-1 to TRBJ1-5; the table assigns TRBD1, which was not confirmed against the DNA. TRBV21-1 is reported as a pseudogene. The length of the CDR3 is 15 residues. The CDR3: CASTTGAKGDQPQHF. DNA for the CDR3: TGTGCCAGCACCACAGGGGCCAAAGGGGATCAGCCCCAGCATTTT.

This clone appeared a few times. The V and J genes are TRBV6-5 and TRBJ2-7, with 10 bases aligning to TRBD2. Germline V gives CDR1 MNHEY, CDR2 SVGAGI. This CDR3 has 15 amino acids. J was trimmed by 1 base and V by 6 bases; bases with no gene match: 6. The CDR3: CASRDLAGGSYEQYF. The CDR3 nucleotides read TGTGCCAGCAGAGACTTAGCGGGGGGATCCTACGAGCAGTACTTC.